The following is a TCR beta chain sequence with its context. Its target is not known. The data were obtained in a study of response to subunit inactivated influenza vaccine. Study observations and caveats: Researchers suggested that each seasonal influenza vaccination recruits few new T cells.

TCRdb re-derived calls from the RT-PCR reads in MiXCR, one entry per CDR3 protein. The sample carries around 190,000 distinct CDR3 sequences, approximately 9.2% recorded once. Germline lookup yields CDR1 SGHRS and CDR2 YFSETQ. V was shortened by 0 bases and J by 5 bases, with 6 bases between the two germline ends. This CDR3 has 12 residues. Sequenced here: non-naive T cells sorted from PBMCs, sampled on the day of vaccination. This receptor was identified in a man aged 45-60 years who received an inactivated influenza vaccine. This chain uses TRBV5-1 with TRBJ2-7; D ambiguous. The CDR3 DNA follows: TGCGCCAGCAGCTTGGATGCGGACGAGCAGTACTTC. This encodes CASSLDADEQYF.